This is a list of T cell receptor beta chains from one sample in a study of blood T cell repertoires in COVID-19. Measured with immunoSEQ multiplex PCR; TCRdb has only the in-frame clones, and not every one. The table has fewer than 350,000 clones, 86% seen once. The source material was peripheral blood. The receptors were sampled from a woman aged 25 to 39 who had recovered from COVID-19. The CDR3 runs from the conserved cysteine through the conserved F or W. A D gene is named only where the DNA matches it firmly. Clone size is stated in some rows and not others, as once, few, many or a class when expanded.

J gene: TRBJ2-7
clone size: .
V gene: TRBV14
D gene: TRBD2
CDR3 protein: CASSQVTGGGSYEQYF
CDR3 DNA: TGTGCCAGCAGCCAAGTCACCGGGGGAGGGTCCTACGAGCAGTACTTC

J gene: TRBJ1-3
clone size: few
V gene: TRBV2
D gene: .
CDR3 protein: CASKMRGAGNTIYF
CDR3 DNA: TGTGCCAGCAAGATGCGGGGTGCTGGAAACACCATATATTTT

J gene: TRBJ1-6
clone size: .
V gene: TRBV4-1
D gene: .
CDR3 protein: CASSQFPGASNSPLHF
CDR3 DNA: TGCGCCAGCAGCCAATTTCCAGGGGCGTCTAATTCACCCCTCCACTTT

J gene: TRBJ2-7
clone size: few
V gene: TRBV4-2
D gene: TRBD2
CDR3 protein: CASSQEEGTTYEQYF
CDR3 DNA: TGTGCCAGCAGCCAAGAGGAAGGGACTACCTACGAGCAGTACTTC

J gene: TRBJ1-2
clone size: .
V gene: TRBV5-1
D gene: TRBD1
CDR3 protein: CASSSWTGSRKGYTF
CDR3 DNA: TGCGCCAGCAGCTCATGGACAGGGTCACGGAAAGGCTACACCTTC

J gene: TRBJ1-5
clone size: .
V gene: TRBV7-2
D gene: .
CDR3 protein: CASSPGVQPQHF
CDR3 DNA: TGTGCCAGCAGTCCAGGTGTCCAGCCCCAGCATTTT

J gene: TRBJ2-7
clone size: .
V gene: TRBV6-5
D gene: TRBD1
CDR3 protein: CASSTRDRGFEQYF
CDR3 DNA: TGTGCCAGCAGTACCAGGGACAGGGGATTCGAGCAGTACTTC

J gene: TRBJ1-3
clone size: .
V gene: TRBV10-3
D gene: .
CDR3 protein: CAISPGYSGNTIYF
CDR3 DNA: TGTGCCATCAGTCCAGGGTACTCTGGAAACACCATATATTTT

J gene: TRBJ2-1
clone size: once
V gene: TRBV19
D gene: TRBD1
CDR3 protein: CASRIQGLYNEQFF
CDR3 DNA: TGTGCCAGTAGGATACAGGGGTTATACAATGAGCAGTTCTTC

J gene: TRBJ2-7
clone size: once
V gene: TRBV5-4
D gene: TRBD2
CDR3 protein: CASSSGTSGPTREQYF
CDR3 DNA: TGTGCCAGCAGCTCGGGGACTAGCGGCCCAACGAGGGAGCAGTACTTC

J gene: TRBJ2-2
clone size: .
V gene: TRBV27
D gene: .
CDR3 protein: CASSFRGNTGELFF
CDR3 DNA: TGTGCCAGCAGTTTTCGGGGGAACACCGGGGAGCTGTTTTTT

J gene: TRBJ1-6
clone size: .
V gene: TRBV5-4
D gene: TRBD1
CDR3 protein: CASSLGRGDSPLHF
CDR3 DNA: TGTGCCAGCAGTTTGGGCAGGGGGGATTCACCCCTCCACTTT

J gene: TRBJ2-2
clone size: .
V gene: TRBV2
D gene: TRBD1
CDR3 protein: CASSVTGGAGGELFF
CDR3 DNA: TGTGCCAGCAGTGTGACAGGGGGCGCAGGCGGGGAGCTGTTTTTT

J gene: TRBJ1-6
clone size: .
V gene: TRBV11-2
D gene: .
CDR3 protein: CASSPSGNSPLHF
CDR3 DNA: TGTGCCAGCAGCCCATCGGGGAATTCACCCCTCCACTTT

J gene: TRBJ2-2
clone size: .
V gene: TRBV12-5
D gene: .
CDR3 protein: CASGPSGYGELFF
CDR3 DNA: TGTGCTAGTGGTCCCTCGGGGTACGGGGAGCTGTTTTTT

J gene: TRBJ1-2
clone size: once
V gene: TRBV4-1
D gene: TRBD1
CDR3 protein: CASSQDGQGVYGYTF
CDR3 DNA: TGCGCCAGCAGCCAAGATGGACAGGGGGTCTATGGCTACACCTTC